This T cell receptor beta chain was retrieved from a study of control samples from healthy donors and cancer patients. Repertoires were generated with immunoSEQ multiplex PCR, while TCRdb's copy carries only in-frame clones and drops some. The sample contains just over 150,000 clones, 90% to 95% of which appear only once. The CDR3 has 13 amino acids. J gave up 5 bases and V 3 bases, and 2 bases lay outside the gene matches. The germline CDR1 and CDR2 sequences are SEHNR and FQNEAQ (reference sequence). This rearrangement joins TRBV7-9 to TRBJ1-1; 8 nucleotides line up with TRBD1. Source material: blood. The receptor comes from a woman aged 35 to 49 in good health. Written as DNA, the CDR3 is TGTGCCAGCAGCTTGGACAGGGCTACTGAAGCTTTCTTT. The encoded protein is CASSLDRATEAFF.